One and the same sample provided the 17 T cell receptor beta chains below, sequenced in a study of T cell responses to AZD1222 COVID-19 vaccine. This table comes from immunoSEQ multiplex PCR, and its TCRdb copy is limited to in-frame clones, with some not included. Among approximately 180,000 clones, around 89% were seen once, and the ten largest hold roughly 6%. This sample comprised peripheral blood, obtained on day 0 of AZD1222 vaccination. The source of these receptors is an adult in good health.

The CDR3 DNA sequence: TGTGCCAGCAGCTCTACGCCCGGGACAGGGTATGGAAACACCATATATTTT. It translates to CASSSTPGTGYGNTIYF. The chain has TRBV9 and TRBJ1-3; 9 nucleotides match TRBD1. The CDR3 runs 17 residues. J gave up 3 bases and V 4 bases, and 11 bases lay outside the gene matches. The germline CDR1 and CDR2 sequences are SGDLS and YYNGEE.

The V call is TRBV28, the J call TRBJ1-2; a weak D match, TRBD1 (5 bases). CDR3 size: 18 residues. V dropped 7 bases and J dropped 3 bases, with 27 bases sitting between them. Germline CDR1 is MDHEN and CDR2 is SYDVKM. The CDR3 DNA reads TGTGCCAGCACCATACCGCCCGGGCAGGGTGGCGGCGACTATGGCTACACCTTC. It codes for CASTIPPGQGGGDYGYTF.

This chain joins TRBV7-6 and TRBJ2-2; D gene unclear. Germline assignment: CDR1 SGHVS and CDR2 FNYEAQ. The CDR3 is 13 residues long. V was shortened by 1 base and J by 3 bases, with 3 bases between the two germline ends. The CDR3 protein is CASSLDHTGELFF. The CDR3 nucleotides read TGTGCCAGCAGCTTAGACCACACCGGGGAGCTGTTTTTT.

V and J are TRBV6-6 and TRBJ2-1; TRBD2 aligns across 9 bases. V was pared by 5 bases and J by 5 bases, with 4 bases of the junction left unmatched. CDR1 MNHNY and CDR2 SVGAGI come from the germline V gene (reference sequence). This CDR3 comprises 14 residues. CDR3 sequence (DNA): TGTGCCAGCAGTGGGACTAGCAGAAACAATGAGCAGTTCTTC. Amino acids: CASSGTSRNNEQFF.

This clone was picked up one time. This rearrangement joins TRBV7-8 to TRBJ1-2; TRBD1 aligns across 7 bases. The CDR3 is 15 amino acids. Germline CDR1 is SGHVS and CDR2 is FQNEAQ. Trimming took 5 bases from V and 6 from J; bases not matched to a gene: 12. CDR3 DNA: TGTGCCAGCAGCCGAGACAGGGCTTCGGGGGATGGCTACACCTTC. Protein product: CASSRDRASGDGYTF.

The chain recombines TRBV5-1 with TRBJ1-5, with D uncertain. This CDR3 is 15 amino acids long. V was cut by 1 base and J by 0 bases, with 8 bases left in between. CDR1 and CDR2 from the germline V gene are SGHRS and YFSETQ. CDR3 nucleotide sequence: TGCGCCAGCAGCTTGCTAGGGTATAGCAATCAGCCCCAGCATTTT. It codes for CASSLLGYSNQPQHF.

The chain employs TRBV28 and TRBJ1-2; tentatively, D is TRBD1 (6 bases). V was shortened by 6 bases and J by 7 bases, with 12 bases between the two germline ends. This CDR3 has 12 amino acids. Looked up from germline, CDR1 is MDHEN and CDR2 is SYDVKM. CDR3 residues: CASRGGASGYTF. The CDR3, as DNA: TGTGCCAGCAGGGGGGGGGCGTCTGGCTACACCTTC.

V gene TRBV6-2 or TRBV6-3 combines with J gene TRBJ1-1; the match to TRBD1 covers 9 bases. Germline CDR1 and CDR2: MNHEY and SVGEGT. The V gene end was trimmed by 2 bases and the J gene end by 6 bases; junction bases not matched to a gene: 1. The CDR3 covers 13 residues. Here the CDR3 reads CASSYRDRAEAFF. In nucleotides, the CDR3 is TGTGCCAGCAGTTACCGGGACAGGGCTGAAGCTTTCTTT.

The chain recombines TRBV28 with TRBJ2-1; 7 bases line up with TRBD2. Germline V gene lookup returns CDR1 MDHEN and CDR2 SYDVKM. The V and J ends lost 6 bases and 1 base, in that order; junction bases with no gene match: 9. This CDR3 is built from 16 residues. The CDR3 protein is CASSLTASGSYNEQFF. The CDR3 nucleotides read TGTGCCAGCAGCTTGACGGCTAGCGGATCCTACAATGAGCAGTTCTTC.

This chain joins TRBV7-2 and TRBJ2-7, with 8 bases matching TRBD1. The CDR3 is 15 amino acids. CDR1 is SGHTA and CDR2 is FQGNSA in the germline V gene. The junction had 7 bases not matched to a gene; V was cut back by 1 base and J by 5 bases. The CDR3 DNA follows: TGTGCCAGCAGCTTAGTCCAGGGGGCTTCCCACGAGCAGTACTTC. Translation gives CASSLVQGASHEQYF.

This chain joins TRBV9 and TRBJ2-1, with D uncertain. V was trimmed by 4 bases and J by 3 bases, leaving 5 bases between them. Germline assignment: CDR1 SGDLS and CDR2 YYNGEE. The CDR3 is made up of 12 amino acids. CDR3 nucleotides: TGTGCCAGCAGCAGTTACTACAATGAGCAGTTCTTC. It encodes CASSSYYNEQFF. Full variable domain (outside the CDR3, taken from reference TRBV9 and TRBJ2-1): DSGVTQTPKHLITATGQRVTLRCSPRSGDLSVYWYQQSLDQGLQFLIQYYNGEERAKGNILERFSAQQFPDLHSELNLSSLELGDSALYFCASSSYYNEQFFGPGTRLTVL.

This clone showed up just once. The chain carries TRBV2 and TRBJ2-2; D is unresolved. Germline V lookup: CDR1 SNHLY, CDR2 FYNNEI. The length of the CDR3 is 12 residues. Trimming stripped 7 bases from V and 7 bases from J, with 10 bases between. The CDR3 loop is CASKQEVGELFF. For the CDR3, the DNA is TGTGCCAGCAAGCAAGAGGTCGGGGAGCTGTTTTTT. Complete variable domain (other parts from reference TRBV2 and TRBJ2-2): EPEVTQTPSHQVTQMGQEVILRCVPISNHLYFYWYRQILGQKVEFLVSFYNNEISEKSEIFDDQFSVERPDGSNFTLKIRSTKLEDSAMYFCASKQEVGELFFGEGSRLTVL.

The chain recombines TRBV6-5 with TRBJ2-3; TRBD1 is a possible D gene (6 bases). Germline V gene data show CDR1 as MNHEY and CDR2 as SVGAGI. Trimming took off 7 bases at V and 1 base at J, with 15 bases between the two ends. This CDR3 contains 15 residues. The CDR3 DNA is TGTGCCAGCACAACAGGGAATTGGGGCACAGATACGCAGTATTTT. Translation: CASTTGNWGTDTQYF.

This chain connects TRBV7-2 to TRBJ2-7; 8 bases are a match to TRBD1. Trimming cost V 6 bases and J 1 base; bases outside gene matches: 8. CDR1 is SGHTA and CDR2 is FQGNSA in the germline V gene. There are 15 residues in the CDR3. The CDR3 region has the DNA TGTGCCAGCAGGCCAACAGGGGGGACTTCCTACGAGCAGTACTTC. It specifies CASRPTGGTSYEQYF. Together with reference TRBV7-2 and TRBJ2-7, the CDR3 gives the full variable domain: GAGVSQSPSNKVTEKGKDVELRCDPISGHTALYWYRQSLGQGLEFLIYFQGNSAPDKSGLPSDRFSAERTGGSVSTLTIQRTQQEDSAVYLCASRPTGGTSYEQYFGPGTRLTVT.

The chain links TRBV5-1 to TRBJ2-7; 9 nucleotides align to TRBD2. J lost 2 bases, V lost 0 bases, and 3 bases had no gene match. Looked up from germline, CDR1 is SGHRS and CDR2 is YFSETQ. The CDR3 is 15 amino acids. This CDR3 is CASSLGLAGTYEQYF. CDR3 sequence (DNA): TGCGCCAGCAGCTTGGGTCTAGCGGGGACCTACGAGCAGTACTTC.

V and J are TRBV6-5 and TRBJ2-3; 7 nucleotides line up with TRBD2. The V segment lost 8 bases and the J segment 4 bases; nucleotides outside the gene matches: 6. The CDR3 covers 13 residues. The germline gives CDR1 MNHEY, CDR2 SVGAGI. CDR3 sequence reads: CASHTLASDTQYF. The CDR3 DNA is TGTGCCAGCCATACACTAGCGTCAGATACGCAGTATTTT.

The rearrangement uses TRBV30 and TRBJ1-6; D unclear. The CDR3 runs to 12 residues. Per germline, CDR1 GTSNPN and CDR2 SVGIG (reference sequence). With 1 base removed from V and 8 bases from J, the gap between germline ends came to 6 bases. CDR3 DNA: TGTGCCTGGAGTGAAGGGCATTCACCCCTCCACTTT. Protein: CAWSEGHSPLHF.